Listed here are 20 T cell receptor beta chains from one sample, sequenced in a study of blood T cell repertoires in COVID-19. Assay: immunoSEQ multiplex PCR; the TCRdb copy retains only in-frame clones and omits some. The top ten hold about 10% of the sample, which has some 150,000 clones, about 79% seen once. Sequencing used PBMCs or T cells enriched from blood (not recorded which). These receptors came from a man between 50 and 59 years old who had recovered from COVID-19.

The chain links TRBV5-4 to TRBJ1-2; 9 bases fit TRBD1. Germline lookup yields CDR1 SGHNT and CDR2 YYREEE (reference sequence). This CDR3 has 17 amino acids. The trim removed 4 bases at V and 1 base at J, leaving 11 bases unmatched. In nucleotides, the CDR3 is TGTGCCAGCAGCCGCGGGACAGGGAGCCCCCATAACTATGGCTACACCTTC. Protein sequence: CASSRGTGSPHNYGYTF.

This clone showed up just a few times. The chain uses TRBV7-2 and TRBJ1-5; D unresolved. Germline lookup yields CDR1 SGHTA and CDR2 FQGNSA. V was clipped by 8 bases and J by 2 bases, with 10 bases between them. This CDR3 contains 13 residues. CDR3 DNA: TGTGCCAGCGGAATTCGGGGCAATCAGCCCCAGCATTTT. Translation gives CASGIRGNQPQHF.

This clone was counted a single time. The chain joins TRBV19 to TRBJ1-1; D is undetermined. CDR1 and CDR2 from the germline V gene are LNHDA and SQIVND (reference sequence). The CDR3 has 10 amino acids. In DNA form, the CDR3 reads TGTGTCAGGAGGAACACTGAAGCTTTCTTT. Its translation: CVRRNTEAFF.

The chain employs TRBV5-1 and TRBJ1-1, with 12 bases lining up with TRBD1. V shed 4 bases and J 1 base; nucleotides not matched to a gene: 5. The germline V gene encodes CDR1 SGHRS and CDR2 YFSETQ. CDR3 length equals 16 residues. The CDR3 DNA is TGCGCCAGCAGCGGGGGACAGGGGGCTTGGAACACTGAAGCTTTCTTT. It yields the protein CASSGGQGAWNTEAFF. Full variable domain (remainder filled in from reference TRBV5-1 and TRBJ1-1): KAGVTQTPRYLIKTRGQQVTLSCSPISGHRSVSWYQQTPGQGLQFLFEYFSETQRNKGNFPGRFSGRQFSNSRSEMNVSTLELGDSALYLCASSGGQGAWNTEAFFGQGTRLTVV.

V and J are TRBV10-3 and TRBJ1-1; D uncertain. This CDR3 is 13 amino acids long. Trimming pared 6 bases from V and 0 bases from J, leaving 8 bases between. CDR1 is ENHRY, CDR2 SYGVKD, per germline. The CDR3 DNA follows: TGTGCCATCAGGCCCGGGGTGAACACTGAAGCTTTCTTT. It encodes CAIRPGVNTEAFF.

This chain joins TRBV5-8 and TRBJ1-5, with 7 bases that match TRBD1. CDR1 SGHTS and CDR2 YDEGEE come from the germline V gene. CDR3 length: 18 residues. V was clipped by 4 bases and J by 5 bases; unmatched bases: 18. The CDR3 DNA reads as TGTGCCAGCAGCCGAGTAGGGGGCCCGACAGATAAACATCAGCCCCAGCATTTT. Its protein product is CASSRVGGPTDKHQPQHF.

V gene TRBV11-1 combines with J gene TRBJ2-7; unclear D gene. Germline loops: CDR1 SGHAT, CDR2 FQDESV (reference sequence). Trimming left V 1 base short and J 2 bases short, with 9 bases between. The CDR3 loop spans 14 amino acids. CDR3 bases: TGTGCCAGCAGCTTAGGAGGTCGGCCCTACGAGCAGTACTTC. It codes for CASSLGGRPYEQYF.

This chain uses TRBV11-2 with TRBJ2-7, with 7 bases fitting TRBD1. Per germline, CDR1 SGHAT and CDR2 FQNNGV. The CDR3 covers 15 residues. J was trimmed by 3 bases and V by 2 bases; bases with no gene match: 7. CDR3 coding DNA: TGTGCCAGCAGCTTAACAGGGCAGGGGGTCTACGAGCAGTACTTC. It is translated as CASSLTGQGVYEQYF.

The rearrangement joins TRBV11-3 to TRBJ2-1, with 9 bases lining up with TRBD2. V lost 0 bases and J lost 6; bases outside the gene matches: 12. The CDR3 is 18 residues long. Per germline, CDR1 SGHNT and CDR2 YENEEA. CDR3 residues: CASSLDQSRGGASNEQFF. Here the CDR3 DNA reads TGTGCCAGCAGCTTAGATCAATCGCGCGGGGGGGCTAGCAATGAGCAGTTCTTC. The full variable domain, in which reference TRBV11-3 and TRBJ2-1 provide the parts outside the CDR3, is EAGVVQSPRYKIIEKKQPVAFWCNPISGHNTLYWYLQNLGQGPELLIRYENEEAVDDSQLPKDRFSAERLKGVDSTLKIQPAELGDSAVYLCASSLDQSRGGASNEQFFGPGTRLTVL.

This rearrangement joins TRBV29-1 to TRBJ1-2, with D possibly matching TRBD1 (5 bases). Germline assignment: CDR1 SQVTM and CDR2 ANQGSEA. V was pared by 6 bases and J by 7 bases, with 15 bases between. The CDR3 consists of 12 residues. CDR3: CSVAGRSVGYTF. In nucleotides, the CDR3 is TGCAGCGTCGCAGGGAGGTCAGTTGGCTACACCTTC.

This chain uses TRBV25-1 with TRBJ2-2; the match to TRBD2 covers 8 bases. The junction had 4 bases not matched to a gene; V was cut back by 3 bases and J by 4 bases. CDR3 length: 15 amino acids. Germline V CDR1 and CDR2: MGHDK, SYGVNS. The DNA for the CDR3 is TGTGCCAGCAGTGAGGGACTAGTGCGCACCGGGGAGCTGTTTTTT. Protein: CASSEGLVRTGELFF.

The chain links TRBV2 to TRBJ1-1; TRBD1 matches 8 bases. The CDR3 contains 13 residues. The germline V gene has CDR1 SNHLY and CDR2 FYNNEI. V gave up 3 bases and J gave up 7 bases; unmatched junction bases: 4. The CDR3 DNA is TGTGCCAGCAGTGATCGGGGACAGGATGAAGCTTTCTTT. Encoded protein: CASSDRGQDEAFF.

CDR3 loop: CASSFQGRDTGELFF. CDR3 nucleotide sequence: TGTGCCAGCAGCTTTCAGGGTCGTGACACCGGGGAGCTGTTTTTT. The genes are TRBV9 and TRBJ2-2, with a possible D match to TRBD1 (5 bases). The CDR3 sequence is 15 residues long. V shed 4 bases and J shed 3 bases, with 13 bases lying between them. Germline CDR1 SGDLS, CDR2 YYNGEE. Based on the CDR3 plus reference TRBV9 and TRBJ2-2, the full variable domain is DSGVTQTPKHLITATGQRVTLRCSPRSGDLSVYWYQQSLDQGLQFLIQYYNGEERAKGNILERFSAQQFPDLHSELNLSSLELGDSALYFCASSFQGRDTGELFFGEGSRLTVL.

This chain links TRBV7-9 with TRBJ2-3; 7 bases are shared with TRBD1. Germline CDR1 and CDR2: SEHNR and FQNEAQ (reference sequence). With 2 bases clipped from V and 4 bases from J, the junction kept 6 bases outside the gene matches. This CDR3 spans 15 amino acids. CDR3: CASSLWPTGADTQYF. The DNA for the CDR3 is TGTGCCAGCAGCTTATGGCCCACAGGGGCAGATACGCAGTATTTT.

The CDR3 sequence is CASSLGDRGYEQYF. CDR3 coding DNA: TGCGCCAGCAGCCTCGGGGACAGGGGCTACGAGCAGTACTTC. The chain employs TRBV4-3 and TRBJ2-7; 10 bases map to TRBD1. The V gene's germline CDR1 is LGHNA and CDR2 YSLEER. This CDR3 is built from 14 residues. V dropped 4 bases and J dropped 3; count of bases not matched to a gene: 3.

The chain recombines TRBV7-9 with TRBJ1-4; tentative D call: TRBD1 (6 bases). The CDR3 spans 14 residues. Germline CDR1 SEHNR, CDR2 FQNEAQ (reference sequence). V shed 5 bases and J shed 2 bases, with 9 bases lying between them. CDR3 DNA sequence: TGTGCCAGCAGCACACAGGGTACTAATGAAAAACTGTTTTTT. This encodes CASSTQGTNEKLFF.

The chain links TRBV3-1 (or the pseudogene TRBV3-2) to TRBJ2-7; 10 bases match TRBD2. Per the germline V gene, CDR1 is LGHDT and CDR2 is YNNKEL (reference sequence). The CDR3 consists of 15 residues. V gave up 1 base and J gave up 1 base; unmatched junction bases: 1. CDR3 amino acids: CASSQGTSGSYEQYF. The CDR3 DNA reads as TGTGCCAGCAGCCAAGGGACTAGCGGATCCTACGAGCAGTACTTC.

The chain recombines TRBV3-1 (or the pseudogene TRBV3-2) with TRBJ1-4; 8 bases fit TRBD1. J lost 2 bases, V lost 0 bases, and 8 bases had no gene match. In germline, CDR1 is LGHDT, CDR2 YNNKEL (reference sequence). The CDR3 has 18 residues. DNA for the CDR3: TGTGCCAGCAGCCAAGATGGCAGGGGGCGCTGGACTAATGAAAAACTGTTTTTT. It codes for CASSQDGRGRWTNEKLFF.

This clone was seen only once. CDR3: CASSFGQGVTDTQYF. The CDR3 DNA is TGTGCCAGCAGCTTTGGGCAGGGGGTAACAGATACGCAGTATTTT. The chain is built from TRBV5-8 and TRBJ2-3, with 7 bases that match TRBD1. This CDR3 is 15 amino acids long. Germline CDR1 and CDR2: SGHTS and YDEGEE. The trim removed 2 bases at V and 3 bases at J, leaving 6 bases unmatched.

This clone was detected a few times. The rearrangement joins TRBV19 to TRBJ1-3; 12 bases are shared with TRBD1. The trim removed 5 bases at V and 0 bases at J, leaving 8 bases unmatched. The CDR3 sequence is 18 residues long. Germline loops: CDR1 LNHDA, CDR2 SQIVND (reference sequence). CDR3 in DNA: TGTGCCAGTAGTCGTCCCGGGACAGGGGGCTCCTCTGGAAACACCATATATTTT. This gives the protein CASSRPGTGGSSGNTIYF.